A selection of T cell receptor beta chains follows, all from one sample in a study of regulatory T cells in long-lasting Graves disease. TCRdb used MiXCR to reprocess the multiplex PCR reads, holding one entry per CDR3 protein. This sample yields over 500,000 distinct CDR3 sequences, of which roughly 16% are seen a single time; around 18% belongs to the top ten. Separately, the same data were catalogued under a study of T cells in Graves' hyperthyroidism and ophthalmopathy.

Sample: peripheral blood mononuclear cells (PBMCs), taken at new diagnosis, from a patient treated with antithyroid drugs. The receptor set was obtained from a woman under 40 with Graves disease. Each CDR3 is given with its conserved first and last residue. D genes are given only for firm matches. Rows may omit the clone size; those that give it use once, few, many or a size class.

CDR3nt,CDR3aa,v_gene,abundance,d_gene,j_gene
TGTGCCAGCTGGACGACCGTGGCCAAAAACATTCAGTACTTC,CASWTTVAKNIQYF,TRBV28,many,NA,TRBJ2-4
TGTGCCAGCAGTTCTGGCAGGGTTTCTGGGGCCAACGTCCTGACTTTC,CASSSGRVSGANVLTF,TRBV27,NA,NA,TRBJ2-6
TGCAGTGCTAGAGTTCCCCTCAAGGGGAAGGGAGCGGGAAGCCTCACAGATACGCAGTATTTT,CSARVPLKGKGAGSLTDTQYF,TRBV20-1,NA,TRBD2,TRBJ2-3
TGTGCCAGCAGCCCAGCCCCTAGGGGTGAGCAGTTCTTC,CASSPAPRGEQFF,TRBV3-1,NA,NA,TRBJ2-1
TGTGCCAGCAGCTTATACAGCGGGAGTGGGAATGAGCAGTTCTTC,CASSLYSGSGNEQFF,TRBV7-2,few,TRBD2,TRBJ2-1
TGTGCCACCAGCAGAGTAAAAGAAGAGCAGCCCCAGCATTTT,CATSRVKEEQPQHF,TRBV15,few,NA,TRBJ1-5
TGTGCCACCAACCTTGGGGGACTAGCTCGCTCCTACGAGCAGTACTTC,CATNLGGLARSYEQYF,TRBV6-1,NA,TRBD2,TRBJ2-7
TGTGCCAGCAGTTTCCGCGGGACACTCTACCGAGGCTACACCTTC,CASSFRGTLYRGYTF,TRBV28,many,NA,TRBJ1-2
TGTGCCAGCAGCTGGGTGGGCCGCTCGAACACCGGGGAGCTGTTTTTT,CASSWVGRSNTGELFF,TRBV11-2,few,NA,TRBJ2-2
TGTGCCTTCGACGCCGGGCAGGGCACTTCCTACGAGCAGTACTTC,CAFDAGQGTSYEQYF,TRBV24-1,many,NA,TRBJ2-7